Reported below is one T cell receptor (beta chain). What it binds is unknown. One junction end does not reproduce the germline sequence, and a read error may be involved. Production of TCR beta cDNA used approximately 0.55 ug total RNA together with a constant-region primer. ARM-PCR was slightly modified, and three nested multiplex PCR rounds with it gave rise to the TCR beta libraries. The first two PCR rounds, approximately 10 cycles each, used TRBV1-TRBV30 forward primers and a C-beta reverse primer. TCRdb re-called the multiplex PCR reads with MiXCR, one entry per CDR3 protein. The data contain approximately 79,000 distinct CDR3 sequences, roughly two thirds of them seen just once; the ten biggest clones take up 25% to 35%. The data were taken from a study of tumor-infiltrating lymphocytes in primary liver carcinoma. This CDR3 contains 16 residues. CDR1 is SEHNR and CDR2 is FQNEAQ in the germline V gene (reference sequence).

Taking roughly 20-34 mg of unsorted bulk tissue, the authors co-extracted RNA and DNA. Patients diagnosed with primary liver carcinoma received treatment through surgical resection. Whole-study results and caveats: Present in all five tumor regions were only about 7.5-24% of the top clones. Tumor top-250-clone fraction significantly exceeded that of blood (p = 0.039). Paired tumor-adjacent and tumor-blood samples overlapped less than tumor region pairs did.

Sequenced: liver tumor tissue from sampling region 4. Subset specified: tumor region T4, right-lateral pole. The chain recombines TRBV7-9 with TRBJ1-3; D is unclear. This receptor was identified in a man aged 35 to 55 with primary liver carcinoma and hepatitis B virus infection. The CDR3 DNA reads TGTGCCAGCAGTTTAGGTTGGACGGCGGCCGGAAACACCATATATTTT. Encoded protein: CASSLGWTAAGNTIYF.